This entry lists 5 T cell receptor beta chains sequenced from one sample in a study of blood T cell repertoires in COVID-19. Measured with immunoSEQ multiplex PCR; TCRdb has only the in-frame clones, and not every one. The repertoire holds 220,000 or so clones, with 80% to 85% as singletons. The sample consisted of peripheral blood. The receptor source for this set is a woman in her twenties or thirties who had recovered from COVID-19.

This chain uses TRBV19 with TRBJ2-2; D is unresolved. V was cut by 3 bases and J by 5 bases, with 13 bases left in between. The germline gives CDR1 LNHDA, CDR2 SQIVND (reference sequence). The CDR3 runs to 15 residues. Here the CDR3 reads CASSIRRSYTGELFF. The CDR3 region has the DNA TGTGCCAGTAGTATTAGGCGGAGCTATACCGGGGAGCTGTTTTTT.

The CDR3 protein is CASSLDGRGLNTEAFF. CDR3 DNA sequence: TGTGCCAGCAGCTTGGACGGCAGGGGGTTGAACACTGAAGCTTTCTTT. This sequence joins TRBV5-4 and TRBJ1-1, with 7 positions matching TRBD1. Germline V gene data show CDR1 as SGHNT and CDR2 as YYREEE (reference sequence). J lost 0 bases, V lost 0 bases, and 5 bases had no gene match. There are 16 residues in the CDR3.

This clone was seen a single time. The chain carries TRBV5-1 and TRBJ2-2; 11 nucleotides line up with TRBD1. J gave up 5 bases and V 3 bases, and 6 bases lay outside the gene matches. This CDR3 spans 16 amino acids. Germline values: CDR1 SGHRS, CDR2 YFSETQ. The CDR3 DNA reads as TGCGCCAGCAGCTCCCCCGGGACAGGGGGTACCGGGGAGCTGTTTTTT. Its translation is CASSSPGTGGTGELFF.

The V gene is TRBV4-2, the J gene TRBJ1-5; no firm D call. The CDR3 is made up of 16 amino acids. Looked up from germline, CDR1 is LGHNA and CDR2 is YNFKEQ. Trimming removed 0 bases from V and 1 base from J, with 10 bases in between. CDR3: CASSQEGGSSNQPQHF. CDR3 in DNA: TGTGCCAGCAGCCAAGAGGGAGGGTCAAGCAATCAGCCCCAGCATTTT.

The rearrangement joins TRBV9 to TRBJ2-7; 7 bases line up with TRBD2. With 3 bases clipped from V and 5 bases from J, the junction kept 11 bases outside the gene matches. CDR1 is SGDLS and CDR2 is YYNGEE in the germline V gene. This CDR3 contains 15 residues. Here the CDR3 DNA reads TGTGCCAGCAGCGCCTCCCTAGCGGCCCTTGACGAGCAGTACTTC. As protein: CASSASLAALDEQYF.